This T cell receptor (beta chain) was captured in a study of T-cell reconstitution after alpha-beta-depleted transplantation in children. The study's findings and limits: Several hundred graft clones that had expanded were reportedly the source of alpha-beta T cells about two months after transplant. Surviving recipient cells, namely T cells and thymic progenitors, were the source of high day-60 TCRbeta diversity in some patients. Newly generated T cells supplied most T-cell counts and diversity one year post-transplant.

Using unique molecular identifiers, the investigators prepared the TCRbeta library. MiXCR was run by TCRdb on the PCR reads, yielding one entry per CDR3 protein. The sample consists of some 290,000 distinct CDR3 sequences, approximately 23% of them appearing once. The CDR3 runs 11 residues. Per the germline V gene, CDR1 is MNHEY and CDR2 is SVGEGT. Deletions cut 8 bases from V and 3 bases from J, with 8 bases between. As for this clonotype: Its matching antigen is unknown.

This clonotype was obtained from a male patient younger than 18 who had a stem cell transplant for acute lymphoblastic leukemia, so the T cells may come from the graft donor. V usage is TRBV6-2 or TRBV6-3 and J usage is TRBJ2-7; D unresolved. Specimen: PBMCs, mostly from graft donor cells, collected 180 days after TCRalphabeta/CD19-depleted stem cell transplant. CDR3 DNA sequence: TGTGCCAGCGATAGTCTCTACGAGCAGTACTTC. Protein: CASDSLYEQYF.